These 9 T cell receptor beta chains share one sample of origin, sequenced in a study of T cell responses to AZD1222 COVID-19 vaccine. Clones were sequenced by immunoSEQ multiplex PCR, and TCRdb holds only the in-frame ones, with some missing. The profile shows just under 55,000 clones, 89% of them singletons. Specimen: peripheral blood, collected on day 0 of AZD1222 vaccination. The receptors come from an adult in good health.

This chain joins TRBV6-5 and TRBJ1-6; 7 nucleotides match TRBD1. V lost 11 bases and J lost 9; bases outside the gene matches: 16. The CDR3 has 15 amino acids. Germline lookup yields CDR1 MNHEY and CDR2 SVGAGI. The CDR3 DNA reads TGTGCCGCTGCTCGGCGAGGGGGCGAGGGTTCACCCCTCCACTTT. This translates into CAAARRGGEGSPLHF.

V and J are TRBV10-3 and TRBJ2-2, with 9 bases identical to TRBD2. Trimming at V came to 6 bases and at J to 7 bases, leaving 15 bases not matched to a gene. This CDR3 has 17 residues. The germline V gene has CDR1 ENHRY and CDR2 SYGVKD. CDR3 DNA: TGTGCCATCAGCATCGTAGGGCTAGCGGGAACGGGCGGGGAGCTGTTTTTT. Translation gives CAISIVGLAGTGGELFF.

The chain carries TRBV2 and TRBJ2-3; D remains ambiguous. V lost 2 bases and J 0 bases, leaving 9 bases between the germline ends. The germline V gene encodes CDR1 SNHLY and CDR2 FYNNEI. The CDR3 spans 15 residues. The chain's CDR3 is CASSEMGVSTDTQYF. DNA for the CDR3: TGTGCCAGCAGTGAAATGGGCGTTAGCACAGATACGCAGTATTTT.

The chain recombines TRBV11-2 with TRBJ1-1; D remains ambiguous. V was clipped by 4 bases and J by 4 bases, with 7 bases between them. The CDR3 has 12 amino acids. CDR1 and CDR2 (germline): SGHAT, FQNNGV. The CDR3 here is CASSSVGTEAFF. CDR3 nucleotide sequence: TGTGCCAGCAGCTCCGTAGGCACTGAAGCTTTCTTT.

This clone is a singleton in its sample. The chain links TRBV5-4 to TRBJ2-7, with 10 bases matching TRBD1. The V segment lost 3 bases and the J segment 6 bases; nucleotides outside the gene matches: 9. CDR1 and CDR2 (germline): SGHNT, YYREEE (reference sequence). The CDR3 covers 15 residues. DNA for the CDR3: TGTGCCAGCAGCTCCCCCTCCGGGACAGGGGCCGAGCAGTACTTC. This translates into CASSSPSGTGAEQYF.

This sequence joins TRBV19 and TRBJ1-2; 10 positions agree with TRBD1. The CDR3 is 14 amino acids. Germline lookup yields CDR1 LNHDA and CDR2 SQIVND (reference sequence). Trimming at V came to 7 bases and at J to 2 bases, leaving 4 bases not matched to a gene. CDR3 bases: TGTGCCAGTAACCCGGACAGGGGGAACTATGGCTACACCTTC. Translation gives CASNPDRGNYGYTF.

J is TRBJ2-5 and V is TRBV5-4; 9 nucleotides line up with TRBD1. CDR3 length: 15 amino acids. From germline, CDR1 is SGHNT and CDR2 YYREEE (reference sequence). V shed 4 bases, J shed 3 bases, and the junction held 7 bases outside the gene matches. This CDR3 is CASSASGQGEETQYF. For the CDR3, the DNA is TGTGCCAGCAGCGCCTCGGGACAGGGAGAAGAGACCCAGTACTTC.

The CDR3 nucleotides are TGCGCCAGCAGCTTGGGAGCGGAATATGAGCAGTTCTTC. It specifies CASSLGAEYEQFF. This chain uses TRBV5-1 with TRBJ2-1; TRBD2 is a possible D gene (5 bases). The ends were cut back, 0 bases at V and 8 bases at J, with 9 bases in the middle. Germline V gives CDR1 SGHRS, CDR2 YFSETQ. The CDR3 is made up of 13 amino acids.

The genes are TRBV15 and TRBJ2-1, with D maybe TRBD2 (6 bases). There are 13 residues in the CDR3. Germline assignment: CDR1 LNHNV and CDR2 YYDKDF (reference sequence). V lost 0 bases and J lost 10, with 10 bases in between. Here the CDR3 reads CATSRDLGGEQFF. CDR3 coding DNA: TGTGCCACCAGCAGAGATTTAGGAGGGGAGCAGTTCTTC.